This TCR beta chain was recovered during a study of blood T cell repertoires in COVID-19. V was pared by 4 bases and J by 2 bases, with 18 bases between. CDR3 size: 16 residues. The V gene's germline CDR1 is SGDLS and CDR2 YYNGEE. Some clones are missing from TCRdb's copy, which holds only in-frame ones; the method was immunoSEQ multiplex PCR. The sample includes tens of thousands of clones, roughly four fifths seen only once; the top ten take about 9.4%. This clonotype was obtained from a man in his fifties or sixties with acute or convalescent COVID-19. Sample: peripheral blood. The genes are TRBV9 and TRBJ1-1, with no clear D. CDR3: CASSPYSASLNTEAFF. CDR3 bases: TGTGCCAGCAGCCCCTACTCTGCGTCCCTAAACACTGAAGCTTTCTTT.